This record looks at one T cell receptor (beta chain) sequence and its context. The antigen remains unidentified. The CDR3 spans 15 residues. V was pared by 5 bases and J by 3 bases, with 13 bases between. Germline assignment: CDR1 MNHNS and CDR2 SASEGT. Measured with immunoSEQ multiplex PCR; TCRdb has only the in-frame clones, and not every one. The sample includes approximately 17,000 clones, about 50% of them seen just once. The source of the sample is a study of radiation and T cells in renal cell carcinoma. Whole-study findings and limits: No pretreatment tumor biopsies were available for baseline clonotypes. Irradiated tumors had higher TCR clonality than control tumors. Top tumor clonotypes rose in blood 2 weeks post-radiation, then contracted.

Treatment meaning: 15 Gy SBRT to primary tumor, nephrectomy 4 weeks later. Nephrectomy followed 15 Gy stereotactic body radiation by 4 weeks. The source material was tumor tissue, sampled from a patient whose treatment included radiotherapy and nephrectomy. This receptor was taken from a woman in her sixties with renal cell carcinoma. The chain joins TRBV6-1 to TRBJ1-4; no clear D. CDR3 in amino acids: CASSIRIGANEKLFF. The CDR3, as DNA: TGTGCCAGCAGTATTCGGATTGGGGCTAATGAAAAACTGTTTTTT.